This entry describes one T cell receptor (beta chain). Source study methods: Amplification of reference gene primers was used by the study to estimate nucleated cell counts. Data came from immunoSEQ multiplex PCR; TCRdb stores just in-frame clones and leaves some out. Clone size and V and J calls were adopted from that table, with D and trimming inferred from the DNA. The sample yields around 140,000 clones, approximately 84% seen once. This sample was included in a study of blood T cell repertoires in COVID-19. About the study: Acute and convalescent COVID-19 samples came from the United States, Italy and Spain.

This TCR came from a human donor in a cohort sampled during active COVID-19. The material sequenced was peripheral blood.

The CDR3 is CSVQWQSSSTDTQYF. CDR3 nucleotide sequence: TGCAGCGTCCAATGGCAGTCGTCTAGCACAGATACGCAGTATTTT. V is TRBV29-1 and J is TRBJ2-3; no definite D call. The length of the CDR3 is 15 residues. V lost 6 bases to trimming and J lost 0 bases, with 16 bases between them. Per the germline V gene, CDR1 is SQVTM and CDR2 is ANQGSEA.